This T cell receptor beta chain was obtained from a study of blood T cell repertoires in COVID-19. Looking at the study overall: T cells, B-cell-depleted T cells, or PBMCs provided the cDNA or gDNA that served as material.

Original processing notes: Using reference gene primer amplification, nucleated cell counts were estimated. The protocol was immunoSEQ multiplex PCR, while the TCRdb copy is restricted to in-frame clones and leaves out a portion. That table gives V, J and clone size, and the DNA gave D and trimming. The table shows under 130,000 clones, with about 85% occurring only once. Of note for this clone: The same CDR3 can be traced to other DNA sequences in this sample.

The germline V and J ends were trimmed by 5 bases and 8 bases, with 21 bases remaining between them. There are 15 residues in the CDR3. Germline assignment: CDR1 SEHNR and CDR2 FQNEAQ (reference sequence). The material sequenced was peripheral blood. The chain joins TRBV7-9 to TRBJ1-2; D possibly corresponds to TRBD1 (5 bases). This TCR was recovered from a middle-aged man in a cohort sampled during active COVID-19. This CDR3 reads CASSRPGTSLGGYTF. The DNA for the CDR3 is TGTGCCAGCAGCCGCCCCGGGACTTCCCTGGGCGGCTACACCTTC. Complete variable domain (other parts from reference TRBV7-9 and TRBJ1-2): DTGVSQNPRHKITKRGQNVTFRCDPISEHNRLYWYRQTLGQGPEFLTYFQNEAQLEKSRLLSDRFSAERPKGSFSTLEIQRTEQGDSAMYLCASSRPGTSLGGYTFGSGTRLTVV.